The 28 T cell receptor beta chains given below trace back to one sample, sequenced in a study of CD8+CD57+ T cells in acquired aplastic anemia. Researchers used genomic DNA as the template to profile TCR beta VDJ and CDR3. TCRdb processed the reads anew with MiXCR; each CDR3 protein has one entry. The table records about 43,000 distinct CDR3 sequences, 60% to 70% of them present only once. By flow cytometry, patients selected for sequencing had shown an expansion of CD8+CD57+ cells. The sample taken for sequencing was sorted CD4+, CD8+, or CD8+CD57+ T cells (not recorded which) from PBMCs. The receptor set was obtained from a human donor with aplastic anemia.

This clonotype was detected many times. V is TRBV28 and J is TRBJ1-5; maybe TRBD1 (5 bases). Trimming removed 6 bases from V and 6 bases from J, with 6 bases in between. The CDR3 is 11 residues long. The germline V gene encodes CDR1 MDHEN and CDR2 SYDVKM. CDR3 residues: CASRGGQPQHF. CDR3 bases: TGTGCCAGCAGGGGGGGTCAGCCCCAGCATTTT.

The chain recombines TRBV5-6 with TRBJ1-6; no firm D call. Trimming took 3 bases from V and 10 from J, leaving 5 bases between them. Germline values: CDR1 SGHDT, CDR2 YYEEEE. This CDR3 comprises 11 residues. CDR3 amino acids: CASSSASPLHF. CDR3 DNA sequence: TGTGCCAGCAGCTCCGCCTCACCCCTCCACTTT.

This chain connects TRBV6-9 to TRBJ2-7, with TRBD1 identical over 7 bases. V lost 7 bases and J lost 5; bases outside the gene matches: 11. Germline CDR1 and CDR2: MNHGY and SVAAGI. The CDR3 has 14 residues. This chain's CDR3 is CASTYPGQFDEQYF. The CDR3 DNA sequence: TGTGCCAGCACCTATCCGGGACAGTTCGACGAGCAGTACTTC.

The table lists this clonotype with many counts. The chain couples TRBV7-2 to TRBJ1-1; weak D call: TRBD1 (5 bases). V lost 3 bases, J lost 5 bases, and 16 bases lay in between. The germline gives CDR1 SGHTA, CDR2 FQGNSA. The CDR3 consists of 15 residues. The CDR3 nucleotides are TGTGCCAGCAGCTTTGGCGGCGGGGCAGGGACTGAAGCTTTCTTT. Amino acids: CASSFGGGAGTEAFF.

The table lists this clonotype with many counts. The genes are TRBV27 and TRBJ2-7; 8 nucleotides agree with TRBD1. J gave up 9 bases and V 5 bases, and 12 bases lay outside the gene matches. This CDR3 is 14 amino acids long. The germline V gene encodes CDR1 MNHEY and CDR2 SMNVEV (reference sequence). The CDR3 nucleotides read TGTGCCAGCAGTACCGGGACAGGTGCCTTAGGGCAGTACTTC. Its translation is CASSTGTGALGQYF.

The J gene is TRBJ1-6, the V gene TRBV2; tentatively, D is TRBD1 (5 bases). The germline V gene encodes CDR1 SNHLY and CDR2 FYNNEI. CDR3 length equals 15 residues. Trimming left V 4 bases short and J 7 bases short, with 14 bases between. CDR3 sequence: CASSVGGGENSPLHF. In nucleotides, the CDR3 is TGTGCCAGCAGTGTCGGGGGGGGAGAGAATTCACCCCTCCACTTT.

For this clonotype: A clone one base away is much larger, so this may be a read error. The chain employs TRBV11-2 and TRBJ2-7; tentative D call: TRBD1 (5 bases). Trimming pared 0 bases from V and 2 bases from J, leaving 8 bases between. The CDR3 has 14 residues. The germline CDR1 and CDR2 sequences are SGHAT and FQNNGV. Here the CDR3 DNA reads TGTGCCAGCAGCTTAGAAGGGGTTCCCTACGAGCAGTACTTC. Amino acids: CASSLEGVPYEQYF.

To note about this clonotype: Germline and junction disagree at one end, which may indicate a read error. CDR3 bases: TGTGCCATTGCAACGGACACCGACAGGAACTTTGGCGAGCGGTACTTC. It yields the protein CAIATDTDRNFGERYF. The chain couples TRBV10-3 to TRBJ2-7; TRBD1 might be the D (6 bases). This CDR3 spans 16 amino acids. The V gene's germline CDR1 is ENHRY and CDR2 SYGVKD.

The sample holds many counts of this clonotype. The CDR3 reads CASTLGRVPSGANVLTF. DNA for the CDR3: TGTGCCAGCACCCTAGGGAGGGTCCCCTCTGGGGCCAACGTCCTGACTTTC. The chain combines TRBV7-6 with TRBJ2-6, with 7 bases lining up with TRBD2. The trim removed 7 bases at V and 0 bases at J, leaving 9 bases unmatched. The CDR3 runs 17 residues. Germline CDR1 is SGHVS and CDR2 is FNYEAQ.

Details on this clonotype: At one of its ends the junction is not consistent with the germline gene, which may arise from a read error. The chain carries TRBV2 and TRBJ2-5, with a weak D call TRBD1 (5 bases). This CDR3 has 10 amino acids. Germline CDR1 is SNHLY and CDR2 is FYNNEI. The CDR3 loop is CASSERKGIF. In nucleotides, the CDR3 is TGTGCCAGCAGTGAGCGAAAGGGGATATTC. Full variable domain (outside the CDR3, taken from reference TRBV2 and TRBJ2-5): EPEVTQTPSHQVTQMGQEVILRCVPISNHLYFYWYRQILGQKVEFLVSFYNNEISEKSEIFDDQFSVERPDGSNFTLKIRSTKLEDSAMYFCASSERKGIFGPGTRLLVL.

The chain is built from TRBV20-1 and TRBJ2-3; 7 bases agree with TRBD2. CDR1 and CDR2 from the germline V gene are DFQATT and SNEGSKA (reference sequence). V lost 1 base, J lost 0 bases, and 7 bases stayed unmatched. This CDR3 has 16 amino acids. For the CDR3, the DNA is TGCAGTGCTAGAGGGGTTTTCGGGGGGAGCACAGATACGCAGTATTTT. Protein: CSARGVFGGSTDTQYF.

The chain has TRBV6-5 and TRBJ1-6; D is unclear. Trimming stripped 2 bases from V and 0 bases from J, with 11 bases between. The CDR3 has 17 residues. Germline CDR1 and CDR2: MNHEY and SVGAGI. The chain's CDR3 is CASSYRLSSSYNSPLHF. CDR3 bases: TGTGCCAGCAGTTACAGGTTGTCTAGCTCCTATAATTCACCCCTCCACTTT.

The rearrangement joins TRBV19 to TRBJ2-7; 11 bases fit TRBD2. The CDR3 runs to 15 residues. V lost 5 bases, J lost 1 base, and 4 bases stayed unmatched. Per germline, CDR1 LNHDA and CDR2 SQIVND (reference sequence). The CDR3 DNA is TGTGCCAGTAGTTTCGGGACTAGCGGTTCCTACGAGCAGTACTTC. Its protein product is CASSFGTSGSYEQYF.

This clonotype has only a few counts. The CDR3 protein is CASSYSYEQYF. The CDR3 DNA reads TGTGCCAGCAGCTACTCCTACGAGCAGTACTTC. The rearrangement joins TRBV2 to TRBJ2-7, with D hard to call. V was clipped by 6 bases and J by 0 bases, with 3 bases between them. The CDR3 is 11 amino acids. The germline gives CDR1 SNHLY, CDR2 FYNNEI.

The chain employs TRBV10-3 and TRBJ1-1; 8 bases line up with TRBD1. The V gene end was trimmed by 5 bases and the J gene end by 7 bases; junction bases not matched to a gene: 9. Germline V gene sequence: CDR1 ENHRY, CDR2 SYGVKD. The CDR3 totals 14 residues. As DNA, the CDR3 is TGTGCCATCAGTCCAGGACAGGGTAACTTTGAAGCTTTCTTT. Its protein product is CAISPGQGNFEAFF.

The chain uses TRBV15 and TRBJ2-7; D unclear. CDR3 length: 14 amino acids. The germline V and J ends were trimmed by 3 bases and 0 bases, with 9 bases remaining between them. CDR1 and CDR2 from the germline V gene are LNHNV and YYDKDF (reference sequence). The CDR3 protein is CATSRDGSSYEQYF. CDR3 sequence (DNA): TGTGCCACCAGCAGGGACGGCAGCTCCTACGAGCAGTACTTC.

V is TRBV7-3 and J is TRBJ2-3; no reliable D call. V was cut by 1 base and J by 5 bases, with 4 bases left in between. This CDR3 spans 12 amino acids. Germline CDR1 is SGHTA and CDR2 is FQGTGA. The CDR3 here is CASSLKGDTQYF. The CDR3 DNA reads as TGTGCCAGCAGCTTAAAAGGAGATACGCAGTATTTT.

In nucleotides, the CDR3 is TGTGCCACCAGTGATTTAGAACGGAATAATGAAAAACTGTTTTTT. Translated, it gives CATSDLERNNEKLFF. V and J are TRBV3-1 and TRBJ1-4; D is unclear. The CDR3 totals 15 residues. Germline V gene sequence: CDR1 LGHDT, CDR2 YNNKEL (reference sequence). V lost 10 bases and J 4 bases, leaving 19 bases between the germline ends. Looking up the rest from reference TRBV3-1 and TRBJ1-4 gives the full variable domain: DTAVSQTPKYLVTQMGNDKSIKCEQNLGHDTMYWYKQDSKKFLKIMFSYNNKELIINETVPNRFSPKSPDKAHLNLHINSLELGDSAVYFCATSDLERNNEKLFFGSGTQLSVL.

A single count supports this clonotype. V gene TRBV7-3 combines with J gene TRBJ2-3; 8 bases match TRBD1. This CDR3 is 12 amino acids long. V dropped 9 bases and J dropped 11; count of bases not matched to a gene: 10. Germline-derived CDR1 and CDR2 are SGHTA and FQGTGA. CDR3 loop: CASSITGGKQYF. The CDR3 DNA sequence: TGTGCCAGTAGTATAACAGGGGGGAAGCAGTATTTT.

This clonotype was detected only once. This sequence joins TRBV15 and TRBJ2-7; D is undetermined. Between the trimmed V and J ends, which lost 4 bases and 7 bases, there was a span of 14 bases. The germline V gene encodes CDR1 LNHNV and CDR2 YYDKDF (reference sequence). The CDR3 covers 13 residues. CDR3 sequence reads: CATSILPANEQYF. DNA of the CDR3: TGTGCCACCAGCATCCTTCCAGCGAATGAGCAGTACTTC.

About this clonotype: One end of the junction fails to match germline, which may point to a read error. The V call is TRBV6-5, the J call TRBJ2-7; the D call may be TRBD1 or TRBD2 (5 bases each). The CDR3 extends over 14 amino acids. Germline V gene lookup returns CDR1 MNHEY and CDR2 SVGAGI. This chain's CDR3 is CASSYSPGRDERYF. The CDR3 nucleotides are TGTGCCAGCAGCTACTCTCCAGGAAGGGACGAGCGGTACTTC.

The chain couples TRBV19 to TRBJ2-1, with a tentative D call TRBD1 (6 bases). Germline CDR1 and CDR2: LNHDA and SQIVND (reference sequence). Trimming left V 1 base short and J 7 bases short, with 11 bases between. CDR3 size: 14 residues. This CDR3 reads CASSIVGTGNEQFF. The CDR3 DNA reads TGTGCCAGTAGTATAGTAGGAACAGGGAATGAGCAGTTCTTC.

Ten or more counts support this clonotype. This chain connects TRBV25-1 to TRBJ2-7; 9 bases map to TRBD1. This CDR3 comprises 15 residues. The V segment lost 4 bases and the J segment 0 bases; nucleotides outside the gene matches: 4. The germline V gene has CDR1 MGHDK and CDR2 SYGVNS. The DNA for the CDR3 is TGTGCCAGCAGTGGGACGGACAGGGGCTCCTACGAGCAGTACTTC. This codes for CASSGTDRGSYEQYF.

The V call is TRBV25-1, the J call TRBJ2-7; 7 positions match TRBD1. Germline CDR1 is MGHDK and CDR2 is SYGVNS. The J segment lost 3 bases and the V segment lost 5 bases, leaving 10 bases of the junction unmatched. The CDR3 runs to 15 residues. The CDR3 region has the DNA TGTGCCAGCAGTTTTGGGACAGATATACTCTACGAGCAGTACTTC. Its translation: CASSFGTDILYEQYF.

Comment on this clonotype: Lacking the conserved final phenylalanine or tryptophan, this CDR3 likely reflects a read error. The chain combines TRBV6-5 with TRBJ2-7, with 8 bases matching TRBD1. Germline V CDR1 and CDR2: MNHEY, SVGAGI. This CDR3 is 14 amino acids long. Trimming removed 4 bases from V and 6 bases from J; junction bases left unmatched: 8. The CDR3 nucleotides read TGTGCCAGCAGTTGGAGACAGGGGCCGGGCGAGCAGTACTCC. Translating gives CASSWRQGPGEQYS.

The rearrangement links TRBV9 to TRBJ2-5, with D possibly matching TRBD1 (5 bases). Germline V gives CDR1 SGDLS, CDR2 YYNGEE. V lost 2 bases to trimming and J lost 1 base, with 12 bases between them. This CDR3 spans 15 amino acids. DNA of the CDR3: TGTGCCAGCAGCGTCCGATGGGGCGGCCAAGAGACCCAGTACTTC. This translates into CASSVRWGGQETQYF.

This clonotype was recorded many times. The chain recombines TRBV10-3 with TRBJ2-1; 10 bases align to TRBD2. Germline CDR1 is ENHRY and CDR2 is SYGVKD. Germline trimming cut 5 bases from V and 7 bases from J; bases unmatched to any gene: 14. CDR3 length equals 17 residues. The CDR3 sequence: CAISWTSGLQQRNEQFF. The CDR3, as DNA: TGTGCCATCAGTTGGACTAGCGGCCTCCAACAGCGGAATGAGCAGTTCTTC.

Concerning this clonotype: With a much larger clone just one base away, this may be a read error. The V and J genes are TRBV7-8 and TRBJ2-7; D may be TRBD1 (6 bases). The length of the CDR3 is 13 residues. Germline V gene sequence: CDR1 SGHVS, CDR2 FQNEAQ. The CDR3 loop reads CASSLGQSDERYF. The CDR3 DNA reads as TGTGCCAGCAGCCTTGGACAGTCCGACGAGCGGTACTTC.